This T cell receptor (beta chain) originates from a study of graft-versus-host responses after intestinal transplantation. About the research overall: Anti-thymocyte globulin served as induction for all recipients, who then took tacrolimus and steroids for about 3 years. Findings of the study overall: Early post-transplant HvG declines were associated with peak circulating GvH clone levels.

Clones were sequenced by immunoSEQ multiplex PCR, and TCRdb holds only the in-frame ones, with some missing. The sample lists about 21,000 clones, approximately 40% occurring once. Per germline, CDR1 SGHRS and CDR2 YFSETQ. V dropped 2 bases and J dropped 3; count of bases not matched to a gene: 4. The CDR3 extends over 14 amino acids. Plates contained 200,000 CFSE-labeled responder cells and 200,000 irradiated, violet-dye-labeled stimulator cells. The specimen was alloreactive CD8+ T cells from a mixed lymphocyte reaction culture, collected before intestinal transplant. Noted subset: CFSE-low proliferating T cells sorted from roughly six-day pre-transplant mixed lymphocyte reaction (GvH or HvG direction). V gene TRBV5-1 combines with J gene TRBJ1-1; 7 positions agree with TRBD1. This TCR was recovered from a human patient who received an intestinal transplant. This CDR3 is CASSFRDSDTEAFF. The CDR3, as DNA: TGCGCCAGCAGCTTCCGGGACAGCGACACTGAAGCTTTCTTT.